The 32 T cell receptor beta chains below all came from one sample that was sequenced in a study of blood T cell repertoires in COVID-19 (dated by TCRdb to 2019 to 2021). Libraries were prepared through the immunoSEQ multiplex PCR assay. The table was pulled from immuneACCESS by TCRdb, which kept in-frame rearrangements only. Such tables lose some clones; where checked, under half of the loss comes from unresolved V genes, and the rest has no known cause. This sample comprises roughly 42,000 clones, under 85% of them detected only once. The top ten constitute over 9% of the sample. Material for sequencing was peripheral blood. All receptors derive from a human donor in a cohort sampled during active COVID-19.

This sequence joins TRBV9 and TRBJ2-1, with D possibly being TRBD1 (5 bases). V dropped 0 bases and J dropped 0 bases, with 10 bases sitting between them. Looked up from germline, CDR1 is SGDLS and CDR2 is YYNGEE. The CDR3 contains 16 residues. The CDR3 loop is CASSVAPGPSYNEQFF. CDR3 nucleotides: TGTGCCAGCAGCGTAGCTCCAGGGCCCTCCTACAATGAGCAGTTCTTC. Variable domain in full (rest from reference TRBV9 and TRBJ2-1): DSGVTQTPKHLITATGQRVTLRCSPRSGDLSVYWYQQSLDQGLQFLIQYYNGEERAKGNILERFSAQQFPDLHSELNLSSLELGDSALYFCASSVAPGPSYNEQFFGPGTRLTVL.

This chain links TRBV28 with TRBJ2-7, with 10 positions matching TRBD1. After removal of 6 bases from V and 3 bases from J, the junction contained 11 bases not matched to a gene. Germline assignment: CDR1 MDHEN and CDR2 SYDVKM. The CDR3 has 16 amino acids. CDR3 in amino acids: CASSSFRDRGFYEQYF. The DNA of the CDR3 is TGTGCCAGCAGCTCGTTCCGGGACAGGGGATTCTACGAGCAGTACTTC.

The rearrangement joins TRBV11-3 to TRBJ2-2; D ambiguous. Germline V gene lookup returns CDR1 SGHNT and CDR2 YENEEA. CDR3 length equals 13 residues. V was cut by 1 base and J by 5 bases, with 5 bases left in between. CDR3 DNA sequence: TGTGCCAGCAGCTTAGCCCGGACCGGGGAGCTGTTTTTT. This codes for CASSLARTGELFF.

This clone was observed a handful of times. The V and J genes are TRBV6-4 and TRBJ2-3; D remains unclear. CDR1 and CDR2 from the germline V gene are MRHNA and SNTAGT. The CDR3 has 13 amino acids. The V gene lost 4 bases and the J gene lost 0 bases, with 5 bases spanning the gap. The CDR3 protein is CASSASSTDTQYF. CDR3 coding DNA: TGTGCCAGCAGTGCGAGTAGCACAGATACGCAGTATTTT.

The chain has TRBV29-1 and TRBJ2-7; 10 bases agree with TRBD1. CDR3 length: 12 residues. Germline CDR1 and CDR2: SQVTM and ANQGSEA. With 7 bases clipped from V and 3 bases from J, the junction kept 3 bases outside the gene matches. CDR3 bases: TGCAGCGCCGGGACAGGGGACTACGAGCAGTACTTC. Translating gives CSAGTGDYEQYF.

The CDR3 coding sequence is TGTGCCAGCAGCGACCGACAGGGGGCGGACGGGGAGCTGTTTTTT. Translated: CASSDRQGADGELFF. The V gene is TRBV9, the J gene TRBJ2-2; TRBD1 matches at 10 bases. This CDR3 has 15 residues. In germline, CDR1 is SGDLS, CDR2 YYNGEE. V shed 3 bases and J 7 bases; nucleotides not matched to a gene: 6. Full variable domain (remainder filled in from reference TRBV9 and TRBJ2-2): DSGVTQTPKHLITATGQRVTLRCSPRSGDLSVYWYQQSLDQGLQFLIQYYNGEERAKGNILERFSAQQFPDLHSELNLSSLELGDSALYFCASSDRQGADGELFFGEGSRLTVL.

Here the CDR3 DNA reads TGTGCCAGCAGCCCCAGGACGGGACAGCCCCAGCATTTT. Translation: CASSPRTGQPQHF. This chain connects TRBV14 to TRBJ1-5, with D unclear. Trimming cost V 4 bases and J 7 bases, with 11 bases left between them. The CDR3 totals 13 residues. The germline V gene has CDR1 SGHDN and CDR2 FVKESK. Complete variable domain (other parts from reference TRBV14 and TRBJ1-5): EAGVTQFPSHSVIEKGQTVTLRCDPISGHDNLYWYRRVMGKEIKFLLHFVKESKQDESGMPNNRFLAERTGGTYSTLKVQPAELEDSGVYFCASSPRTGQPQHFGDGTRLSIL.

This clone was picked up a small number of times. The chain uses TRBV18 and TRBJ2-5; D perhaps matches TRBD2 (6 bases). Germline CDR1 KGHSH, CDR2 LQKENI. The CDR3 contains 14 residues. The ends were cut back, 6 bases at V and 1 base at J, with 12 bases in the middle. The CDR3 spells CASSFLGGQETQYF. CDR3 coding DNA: TGTGCCAGCTCTTTCTTGGGGGGCCAAGAGACCCAGTACTTC.

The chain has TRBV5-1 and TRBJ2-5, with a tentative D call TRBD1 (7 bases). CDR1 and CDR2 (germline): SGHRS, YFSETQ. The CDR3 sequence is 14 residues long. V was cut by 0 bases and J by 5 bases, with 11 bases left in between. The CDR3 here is CASSLAPGGETQYF. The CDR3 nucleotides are TGCGCCAGCAGCTTGGCACCAGGGGGGGAGACCCAGTACTTC.

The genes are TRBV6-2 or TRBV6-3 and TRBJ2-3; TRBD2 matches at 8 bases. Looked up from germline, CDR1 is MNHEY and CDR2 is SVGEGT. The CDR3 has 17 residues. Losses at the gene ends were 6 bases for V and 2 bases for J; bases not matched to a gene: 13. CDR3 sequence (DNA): TGTGCCAGCAGCCATACCAATGCGGGGGGATTCACAGATACGCAGTATTTT. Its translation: CASSHTNAGGFTDTQYF.

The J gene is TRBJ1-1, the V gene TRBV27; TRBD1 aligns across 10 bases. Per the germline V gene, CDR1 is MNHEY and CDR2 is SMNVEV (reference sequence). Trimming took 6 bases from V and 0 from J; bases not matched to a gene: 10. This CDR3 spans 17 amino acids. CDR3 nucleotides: TGTGCCAGCAGGCCGGGACAGGGGCTTTCAATGAACACTGAAGCTTTCTTT. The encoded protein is CASRPGQGLSMNTEAFF.

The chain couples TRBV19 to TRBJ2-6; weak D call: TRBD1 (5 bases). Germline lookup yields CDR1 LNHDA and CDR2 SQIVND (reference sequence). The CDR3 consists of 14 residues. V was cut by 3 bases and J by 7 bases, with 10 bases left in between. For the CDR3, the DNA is TGTGCCAGTAGTATTACCAGGGTAGCCAACGTCCTGACTTTC. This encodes CASSITRVANVLTF.

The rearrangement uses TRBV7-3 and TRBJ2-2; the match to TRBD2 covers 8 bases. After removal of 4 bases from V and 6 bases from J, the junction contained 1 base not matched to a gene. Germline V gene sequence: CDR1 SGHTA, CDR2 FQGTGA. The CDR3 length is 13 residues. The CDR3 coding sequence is TGTGCCAGCAGCTCCGGGGGGGCCGGGGAGCTGTTTTTT. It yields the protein CASSSGGAGELFF.

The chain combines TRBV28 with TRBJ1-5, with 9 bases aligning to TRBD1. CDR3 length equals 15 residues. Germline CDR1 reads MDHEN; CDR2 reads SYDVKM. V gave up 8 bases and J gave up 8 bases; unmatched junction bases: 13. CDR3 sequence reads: CASLGTGRRMEPQHF. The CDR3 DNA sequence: TGTGCCAGCCTGGGGACAGGGAGGAGGATGGAGCCCCAGCATTTT.

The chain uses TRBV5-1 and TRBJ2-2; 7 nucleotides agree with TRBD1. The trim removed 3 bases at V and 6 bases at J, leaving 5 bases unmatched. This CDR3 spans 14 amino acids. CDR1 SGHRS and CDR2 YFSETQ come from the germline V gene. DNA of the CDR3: TGCGCCAGCAGCTCGGACAGGTTCCCCGGGGAGCTGTTTTTT. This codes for CASSSDRFPGELFF.

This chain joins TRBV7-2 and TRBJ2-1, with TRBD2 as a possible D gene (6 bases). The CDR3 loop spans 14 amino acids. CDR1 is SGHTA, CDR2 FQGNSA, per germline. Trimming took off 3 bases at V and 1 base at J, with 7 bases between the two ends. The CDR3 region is CASSLGGSYNEQFF. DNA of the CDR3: TGTGCCAGCAGCTTGGGGGGTTCCTACAATGAGCAGTTCTTC.

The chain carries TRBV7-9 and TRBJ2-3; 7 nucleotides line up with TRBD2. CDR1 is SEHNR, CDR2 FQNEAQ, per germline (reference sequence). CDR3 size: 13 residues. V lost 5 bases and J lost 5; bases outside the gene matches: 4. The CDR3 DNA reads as TGTGCCAGCAGCCCAGCGGGGCGAGATACGCAGTATTTT. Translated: CASSPAGRDTQYF.

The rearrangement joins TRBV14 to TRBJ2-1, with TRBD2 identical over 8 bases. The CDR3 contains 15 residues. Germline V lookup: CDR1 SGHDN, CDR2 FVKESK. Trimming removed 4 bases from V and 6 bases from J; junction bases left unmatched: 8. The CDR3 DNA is TGTGCCAGCAGCCGTCTTGGCGGGGGGCCCAATGAGCAGTTCTTC. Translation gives CASSRLGGGPNEQFF.

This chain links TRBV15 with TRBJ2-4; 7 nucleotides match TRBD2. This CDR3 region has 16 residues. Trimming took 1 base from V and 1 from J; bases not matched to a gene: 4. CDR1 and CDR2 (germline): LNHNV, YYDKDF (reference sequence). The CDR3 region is CATSRGGRGAKNIQYF. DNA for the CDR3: TGTGCCACCAGCAGAGGTGGGCGGGGGGCCAAAAACATTCAGTACTTC.

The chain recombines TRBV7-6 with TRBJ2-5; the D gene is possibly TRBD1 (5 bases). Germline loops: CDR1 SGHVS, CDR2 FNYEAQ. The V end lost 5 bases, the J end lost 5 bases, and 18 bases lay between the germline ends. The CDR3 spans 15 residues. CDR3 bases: TGTGCCAGCAGCCACCCTAGGGGCCCCGGGGAGACCCAGTACTTC. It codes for CASSHPRGPGETQYF.

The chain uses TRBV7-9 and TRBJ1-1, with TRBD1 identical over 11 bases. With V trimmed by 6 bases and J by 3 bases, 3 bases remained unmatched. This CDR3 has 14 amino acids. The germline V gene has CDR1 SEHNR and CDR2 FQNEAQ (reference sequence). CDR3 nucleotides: TGTGCCAGCAGAAAGGGACAGGGGGACACTGAAGCTTTCTTT. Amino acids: CASRKGQGDTEAFF.

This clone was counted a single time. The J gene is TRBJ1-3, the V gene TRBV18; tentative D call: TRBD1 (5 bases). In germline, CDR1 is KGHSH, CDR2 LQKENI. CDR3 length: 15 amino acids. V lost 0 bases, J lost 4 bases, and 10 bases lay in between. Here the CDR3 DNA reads TGTGCCAGCTCACCACCGGTAACAGGAGGAAACACCATATATTTT. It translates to CASSPPVTGGNTIYF. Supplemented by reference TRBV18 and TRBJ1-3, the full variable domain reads NAGVMQNPRHLVRRRGQEARLRCSPMKGHSHVYWYRQLPEEGLKFMVYLQKENIIDESGMPKERFSAEFPKEGPSILRIQQVVRGDSAAYFCASSPPVTGGNTIYFGEGSWLTVV.

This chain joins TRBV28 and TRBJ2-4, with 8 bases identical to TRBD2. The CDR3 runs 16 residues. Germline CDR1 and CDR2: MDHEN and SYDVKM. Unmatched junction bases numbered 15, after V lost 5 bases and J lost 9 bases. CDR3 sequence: CASSPAGAGGRGIQYF. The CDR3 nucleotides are TGTGCCAGCAGTCCGGCGGGGGCGGGGGGCCGTGGCATTCAGTACTTC.

CDR3 sequence: CASRRTGTGGYEQYF. The CDR3 DNA is TGTGCCAGCAGACGAACCGGGACAGGTGGATACGAGCAGTACTTC. The chain carries TRBV6-5 and TRBJ2-7; 8 bases agree with TRBD1. In germline, CDR1 is MNHEY, CDR2 SVGAGI. This CDR3 is 15 amino acids long. V lost 6 bases and J lost 4; bases outside the gene matches: 11.

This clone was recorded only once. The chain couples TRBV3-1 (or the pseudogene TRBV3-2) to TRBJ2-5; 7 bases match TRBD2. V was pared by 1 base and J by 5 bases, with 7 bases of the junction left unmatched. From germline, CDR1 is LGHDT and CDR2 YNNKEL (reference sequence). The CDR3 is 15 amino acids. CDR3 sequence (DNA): TGTGCCAGCAGCCAAGGGGTAGAGGGAGGGGAGACCCAGTACTTC. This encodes CASSQGVEGGETQYF.

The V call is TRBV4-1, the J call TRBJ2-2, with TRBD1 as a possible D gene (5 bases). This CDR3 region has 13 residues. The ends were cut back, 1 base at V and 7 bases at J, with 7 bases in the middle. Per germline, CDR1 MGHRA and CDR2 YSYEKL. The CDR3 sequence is CASSQVRGGELFF. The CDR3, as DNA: TGCGCCAGCAGCCAAGTAAGGGGCGGGGAGCTGTTTTTT.

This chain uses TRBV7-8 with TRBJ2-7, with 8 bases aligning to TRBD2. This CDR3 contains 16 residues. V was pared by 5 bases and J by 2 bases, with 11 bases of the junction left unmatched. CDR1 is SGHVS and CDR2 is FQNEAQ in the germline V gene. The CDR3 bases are TGTGCCAGCAGCCCAAGCGGGCGGGGGGCAACCTACGAGCAGTACTTC. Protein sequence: CASSPSGRGATYEQYF.

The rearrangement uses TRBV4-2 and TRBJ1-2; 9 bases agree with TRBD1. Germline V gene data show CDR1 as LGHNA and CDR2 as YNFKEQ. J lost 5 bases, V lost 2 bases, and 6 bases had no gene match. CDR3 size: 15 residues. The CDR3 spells CASSQRTDRGYGYTF. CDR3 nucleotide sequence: TGTGCCAGCAGCCAACGGACCGACAGGGGGTATGGCTACACCTTC.

CDR3 coding DNA: TGCGCCAGCAGCACCAGCACAGGGCCCCGGAACTATGGCTACACCTTC. This encodes CASSTSTGPRNYGYTF. The J gene is TRBJ1-2, the V gene TRBV5-1, with a tentative D call TRBD1 (6 bases). V lost 4 bases to trimming and J lost 2 bases, with 18 bases between them. This CDR3 contains 16 residues. Germline-derived CDR1 and CDR2 are SGHRS and YFSETQ.

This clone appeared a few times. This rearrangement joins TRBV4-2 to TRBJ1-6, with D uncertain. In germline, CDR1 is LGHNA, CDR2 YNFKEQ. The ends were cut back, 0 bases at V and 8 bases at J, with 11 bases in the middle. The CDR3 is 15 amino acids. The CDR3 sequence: CASSQEQAGYSPLHF. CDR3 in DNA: TGTGCCAGCAGCCAAGAACAAGCAGGCTATTCACCCCTCCACTTT.

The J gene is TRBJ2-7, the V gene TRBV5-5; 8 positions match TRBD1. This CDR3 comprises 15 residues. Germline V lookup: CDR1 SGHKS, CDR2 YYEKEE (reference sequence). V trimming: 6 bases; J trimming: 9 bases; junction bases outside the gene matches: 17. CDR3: CASTRGGQALSGQYF. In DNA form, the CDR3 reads TGTGCCAGCACAAGAGGGGGACAGGCGCTGTCCGGGCAGTACTTC.

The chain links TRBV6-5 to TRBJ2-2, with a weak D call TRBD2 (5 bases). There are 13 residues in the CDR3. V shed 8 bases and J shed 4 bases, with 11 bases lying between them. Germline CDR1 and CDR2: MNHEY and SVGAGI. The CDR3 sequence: CASEGVGTGELFF. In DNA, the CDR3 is TGTGCCAGCGAGGGCGTAGGCACCGGGGAGCTGTTTTTT.